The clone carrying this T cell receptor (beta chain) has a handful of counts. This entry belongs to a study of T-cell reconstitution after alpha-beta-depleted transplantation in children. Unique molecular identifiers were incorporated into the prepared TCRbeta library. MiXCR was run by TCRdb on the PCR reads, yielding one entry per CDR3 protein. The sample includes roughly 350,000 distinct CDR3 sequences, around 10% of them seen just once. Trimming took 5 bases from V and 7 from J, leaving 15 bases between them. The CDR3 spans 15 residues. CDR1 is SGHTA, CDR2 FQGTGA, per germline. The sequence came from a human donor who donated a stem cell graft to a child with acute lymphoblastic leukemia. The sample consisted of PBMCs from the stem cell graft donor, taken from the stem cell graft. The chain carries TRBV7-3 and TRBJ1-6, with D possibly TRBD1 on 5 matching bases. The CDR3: CASSPSRGRNSPLHF. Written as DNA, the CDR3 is TGTGCCAGCAGCCCAAGTCGGGGGAGGAATTCACCCCTCCACTTT.